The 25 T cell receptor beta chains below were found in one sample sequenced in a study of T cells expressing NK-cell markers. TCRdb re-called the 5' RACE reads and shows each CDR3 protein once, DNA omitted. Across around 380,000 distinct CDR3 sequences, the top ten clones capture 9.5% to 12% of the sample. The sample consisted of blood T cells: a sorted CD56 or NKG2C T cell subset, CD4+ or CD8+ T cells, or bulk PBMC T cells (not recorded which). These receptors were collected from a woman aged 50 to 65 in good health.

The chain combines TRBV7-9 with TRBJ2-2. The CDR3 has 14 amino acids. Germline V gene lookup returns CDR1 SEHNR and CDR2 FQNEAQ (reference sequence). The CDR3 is CASSLVLGEGELFF. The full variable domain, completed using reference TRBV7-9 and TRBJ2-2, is DTGVSQNPRHKITKRGQNVTFRCDPISEHNRLYWYRQTLGQGPEFLTYFQNEAQLEKSRLLSDRFSAERPKGSFSTLEIQRTEQGDSAMYLCASSLVLGEGELFFGEGSRLTVL.

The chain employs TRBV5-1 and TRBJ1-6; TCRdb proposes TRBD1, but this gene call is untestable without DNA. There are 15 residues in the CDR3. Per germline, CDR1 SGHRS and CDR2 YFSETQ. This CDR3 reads CASSLQGQQNSPLHF.

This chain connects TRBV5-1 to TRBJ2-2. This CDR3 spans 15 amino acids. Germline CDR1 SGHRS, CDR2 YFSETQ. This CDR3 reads CASSVTVSGTGELFF.

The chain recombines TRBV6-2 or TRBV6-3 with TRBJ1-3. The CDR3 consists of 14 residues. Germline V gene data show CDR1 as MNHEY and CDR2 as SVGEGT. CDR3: CASSLEDSGNTIYF.

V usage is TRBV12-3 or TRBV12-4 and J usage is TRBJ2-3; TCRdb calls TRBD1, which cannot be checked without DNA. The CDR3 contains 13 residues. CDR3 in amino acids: CASNPQVGDTQYF.

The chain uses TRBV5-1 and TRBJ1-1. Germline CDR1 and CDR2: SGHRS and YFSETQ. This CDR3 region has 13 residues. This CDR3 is CASSPRMNTEAFF.

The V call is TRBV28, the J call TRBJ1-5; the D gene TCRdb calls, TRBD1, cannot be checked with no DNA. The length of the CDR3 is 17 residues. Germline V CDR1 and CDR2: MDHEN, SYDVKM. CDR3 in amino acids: CASSSAYSTGIGQPQHF.

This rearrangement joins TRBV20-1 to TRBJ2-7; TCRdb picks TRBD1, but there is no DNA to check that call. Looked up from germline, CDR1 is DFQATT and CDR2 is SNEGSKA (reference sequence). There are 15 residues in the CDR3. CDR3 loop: CSARPLRRTTYEQYF.

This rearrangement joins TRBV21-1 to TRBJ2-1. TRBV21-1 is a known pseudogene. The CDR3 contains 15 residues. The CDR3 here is CASSKSRGSYNEQFF.

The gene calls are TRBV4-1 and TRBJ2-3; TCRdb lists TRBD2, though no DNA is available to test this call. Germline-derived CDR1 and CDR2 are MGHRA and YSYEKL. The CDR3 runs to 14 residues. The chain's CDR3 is CASSQGWRADTQYF.

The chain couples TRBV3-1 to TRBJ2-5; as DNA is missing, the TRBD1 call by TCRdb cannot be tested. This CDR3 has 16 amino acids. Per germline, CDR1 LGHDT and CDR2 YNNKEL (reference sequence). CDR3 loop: CASSPEKGGLQETQYF.

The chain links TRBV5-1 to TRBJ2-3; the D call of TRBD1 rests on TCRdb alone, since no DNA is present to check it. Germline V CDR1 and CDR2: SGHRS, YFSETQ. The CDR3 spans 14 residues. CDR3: CASVSQPGADTQYF.

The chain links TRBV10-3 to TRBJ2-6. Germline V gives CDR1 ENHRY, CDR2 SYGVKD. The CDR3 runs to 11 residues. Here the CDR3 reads CAVSGANVLTF.

CDR3 residues: CASSLPPSVAGRRETQYF. V is TRBV5-1 and J is TRBJ2-5; as DNA is missing, the TRBD2 call by TCRdb cannot be tested. The CDR3 is 18 amino acids. Germline-derived CDR1 and CDR2 are SGHRS and YFSETQ.

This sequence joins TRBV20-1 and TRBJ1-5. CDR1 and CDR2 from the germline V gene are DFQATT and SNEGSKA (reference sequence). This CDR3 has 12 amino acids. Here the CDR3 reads CSAKEFGRPQHF.

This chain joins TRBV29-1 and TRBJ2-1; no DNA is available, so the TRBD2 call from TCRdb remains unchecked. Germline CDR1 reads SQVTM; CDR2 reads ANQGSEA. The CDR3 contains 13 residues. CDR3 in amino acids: CSVGLAFGNEQFF.

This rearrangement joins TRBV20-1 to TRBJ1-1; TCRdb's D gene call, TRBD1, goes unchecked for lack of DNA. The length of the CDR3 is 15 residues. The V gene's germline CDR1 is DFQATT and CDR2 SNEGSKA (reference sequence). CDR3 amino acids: CSARFSAGAGAEAFF.

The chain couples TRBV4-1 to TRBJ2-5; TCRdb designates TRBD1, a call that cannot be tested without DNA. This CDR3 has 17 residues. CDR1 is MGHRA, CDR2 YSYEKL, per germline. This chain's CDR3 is CASSHIGGSPDRETQYF.

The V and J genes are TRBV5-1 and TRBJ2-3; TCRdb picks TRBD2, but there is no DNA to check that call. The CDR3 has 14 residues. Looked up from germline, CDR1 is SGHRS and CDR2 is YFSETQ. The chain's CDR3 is CASNSGRYTDTQYF.

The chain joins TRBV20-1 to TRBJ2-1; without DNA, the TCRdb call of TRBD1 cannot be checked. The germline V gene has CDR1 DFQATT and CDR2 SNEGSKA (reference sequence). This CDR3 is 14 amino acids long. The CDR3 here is CSARTAGGINEQFF.

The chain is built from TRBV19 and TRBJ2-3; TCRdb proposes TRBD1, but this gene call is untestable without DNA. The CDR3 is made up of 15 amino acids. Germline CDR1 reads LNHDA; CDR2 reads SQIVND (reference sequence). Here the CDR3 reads CASSIGTGTTDTQYF.

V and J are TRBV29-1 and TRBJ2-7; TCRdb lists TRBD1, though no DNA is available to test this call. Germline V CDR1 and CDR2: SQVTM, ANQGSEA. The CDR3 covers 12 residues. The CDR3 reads CSVPGQGGEQYF.

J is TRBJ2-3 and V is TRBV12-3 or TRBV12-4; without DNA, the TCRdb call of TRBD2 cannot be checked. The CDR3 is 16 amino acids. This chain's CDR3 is CASISSGLKSTDTQYF.

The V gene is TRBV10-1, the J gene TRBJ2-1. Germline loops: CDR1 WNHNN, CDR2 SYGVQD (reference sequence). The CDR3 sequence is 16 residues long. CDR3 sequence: CASSESKHQINNEQFF.

This chain's CDR3 is CASSLAGASTNIQYF. This sequence joins TRBV7-9 and TRBJ2-4. Germline CDR1 and CDR2: SEHNR and FQNEAQ (reference sequence). The CDR3 runs 15 residues.